This T cell receptor beta chain came from a study of CD8 T cells in ankylosing spondylitis. Findings and limits, study-wide: Within matched ankylosing spondylitis synovial fluid, disease-linked clones were reportedly significantly enriched.

Points on this clonotype: Antigen unknown.

TCRdb reprocessed the 5' RACE reads with MiXCR, giving one entry per CDR3 protein. The table has about 160,000 distinct CDR3 sequences, around 16% seen once; the top ten hold under 9%. Germline V gives CDR1 KGHSH, CDR2 LQKENI. The V gene end was trimmed by 4 bases and the J gene end by 4 bases; junction bases not matched to a gene: 9. The CDR3 contains 15 residues. Sequenced material: blood, either unsorted or a sorted T cell fraction (not recorded which). This TCR was recovered from a male donor with ankylosing spondylitis or in good health (not recorded which). The chain is built from TRBV18 and TRBJ2-7; TRBD1 matches at 8 bases. CDR3 bases: TGTGCCAGCTCACTCCGAGTGACAGGGGTGTACGAGCAGTACTTC. Its protein product is CASSLRVTGVYEQYF.